This T cell receptor beta chain was identified during a study of blood T cell repertoires in COVID-19. Study-wide background: From the United States, Italy and Spain came samples of acute and convalescent COVID-19. Sample material is recorded as cDNA or gDNA derived from T cells, B-cell-depleted T cells, or PBMCs.

Original data processing: Reference gene primers were amplified, and this amplification served to estimate nucleated cell counts. Assay: immunoSEQ multiplex PCR; the TCRdb copy retains only in-frame clones and omits some. V, J and clone size are taken as reported in that table, and D and trimming were inferred from the DNA itself. The sample holds 65,000 or so clones, roughly 86% seen once. Trimming removed 2 bases at V and 11 bases at J, with 16 bases between. The V gene's germline CDR1 is LNHDA and CDR2 SQIVND (reference sequence). The CDR3 runs to 14 residues. Sequencing was performed on peripheral blood. J is TRBJ1-5 and V is TRBV19; D gene unclear. The receptor was derived from a woman aged 70-85 years with acute or convalescent COVID-19. The DNA for the CDR3 is TGTGCCAGTAGTATATCGGCAGATTATCGGGCCCAGCATTTT. This sequence encodes CASSISADYRAQHF.